The 2 T cell receptor beta chains listed next were all sequenced from one sample in a study of CD8 T cells in ankylosing spondylitis. TCRdb reprocessed the 5' RACE reads via MiXCR and lists one record per CDR3 protein. The table includes about 39,000 distinct CDR3 sequences, 10% to 13% detected once. Sequencing was carried out using blood, either unsorted or a sorted T cell fraction (not recorded which). All receptors derive from a male donor with ankylosing spondylitis or in good health (not recorded which).

This clonotype was seen only a few times. This chain uses TRBV19 with TRBJ2-1; 7 positions agree with TRBD2. V was pared by 6 bases and J by 2 bases, with 7 bases of the junction left unmatched. CDR1 and CDR2 (germline): LNHDA, SQIVND (reference sequence). The CDR3 is 15 residues long. The CDR3 coding sequence is TGTGCCAGTAGCCGGAGAGCGGGGCCCTACAATGAGCAGTTCTTC. This translates into CASSRRAGPYNEQFF.

This clonotype came up many times. CDR3 bases: TGTGCCAGCAGCCGACGCCAGGGGGGGACTGAAGCTTTCTTT. This translates into CASSRRQGGTEAFF. The chain joins TRBV14 to TRBJ1-1, with 7 bases identical to TRBD1. Germline V lookup: CDR1 SGHDN, CDR2 FVKESK. The CDR3 covers 14 residues. Trimming took 4 bases from V and 5 from J; bases not matched to a gene: 7.